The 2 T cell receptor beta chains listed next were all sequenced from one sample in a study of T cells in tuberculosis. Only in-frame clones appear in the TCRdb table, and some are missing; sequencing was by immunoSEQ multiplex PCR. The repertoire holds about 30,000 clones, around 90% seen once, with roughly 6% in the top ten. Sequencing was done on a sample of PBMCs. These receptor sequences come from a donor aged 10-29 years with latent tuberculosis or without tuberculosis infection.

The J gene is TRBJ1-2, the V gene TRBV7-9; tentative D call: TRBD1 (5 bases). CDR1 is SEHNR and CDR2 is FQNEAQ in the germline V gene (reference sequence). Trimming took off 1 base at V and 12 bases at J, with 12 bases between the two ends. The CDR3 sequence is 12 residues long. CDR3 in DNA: TGTGCCAGCAGCTTAGTTGGGGCAGTGAACACCTTC. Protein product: CASSLVGAVNTF.

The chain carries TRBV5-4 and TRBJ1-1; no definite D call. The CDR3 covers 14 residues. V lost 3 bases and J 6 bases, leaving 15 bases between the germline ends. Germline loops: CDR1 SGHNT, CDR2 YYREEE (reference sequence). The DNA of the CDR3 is TGTGCCAGCAGCTACTCGAGGAGGGAAGCTGAAGCTTTCTTT. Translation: CASSYSRREAEAFF.